The T cell receptor beta chain described here comes from a study of blood T cells in healthy people across ages. In its sample, this clonotype was seen once. A J-beta primer mix and a sample-barcoded 5' primer were used in a second PCR of roughly 6 to 11 cycles. TCRdb called the 5' RACE reads again in MiXCR, with one record for every CDR3 protein. The sample has about 730,000 distinct CDR3 sequences; roughly two fifths are singletons. Looked up from germline, CDR1 is LGHDT and CDR2 is YNNKEL (reference sequence). V was trimmed by 3 bases and J by 7 bases, leaving 9 bases between them. The CDR3 has 13 residues.

The sequenced sample consisted of blood. The chain links TRBV3-1 to TRBJ1-4; D ambiguous. The receptor was derived from an older woman in good health. The DNA of the CDR3 is TGTGCCAGCAGCCACCGTGAAGTTGAAAAACTGTTTTTT. It codes for CASSHREVEKLFF.